This T cell receptor (beta chain) was recorded in a study of shared clonotypes between healthy human individuals. TCRdb's copy holds only in-frame clones and misses some; the assay was immunoSEQ multiplex PCR. This repertoire shows fewer than 1.6 million clones, less than 99% found once; its top ten account for over 0.3%. What was sequenced was naive CD4+ T cells sorted from blood. Subset indicated: CD45RA+ positively selected. The clonotype originates from a man aged 25-45 years in good health.

Here the CDR3 reads CASSVTGARGYEQYF. In DNA, the CDR3 is TGTGCCAGCAGCGTTACAGGCGCTCGTGGCTACGAGCAGTACTTC. The chain carries TRBV11-2 and TRBJ2-7; possible D gene TRBD1, 5 bases. The CDR3 sequence is 15 residues long. The germline V gene has CDR1 SGHAT and CDR2 FQNNGV. The germline V and J ends were trimmed by 5 bases and 3 bases, with 17 bases remaining between them. The full variable domain, in which reference TRBV11-2 and TRBJ2-7 provide the parts outside the CDR3, is EAGVAQSPRYKIIEKRQSVAFWCNPISGHATLYWYQQILGQGPKLLIQFQNNGVVDDSQLPKDRFSAERLKGVDSTLKIQPAKLEDSAVYLCASSVTGARGYEQYFGPGTRLTVT.